Shown below are 24 T cell receptor beta chains from a single sample sequenced in a study of molecular identifiers for immune sequencing clone quantification. TCRdb used MiXCR to reprocess the PCR reads, holding one entry per CDR3 protein. Of 460,000 or so distinct CDR3 sequences listed, less than 30% are singletons. The sample consisted of naive CD8+ T cells from blood, with Jurkat cell RNA spiked in. Subset given: FACS-sorted CD8+CD4-CCR7+CD45RA+ naive T cells. These TCRs come from a human donor in good health. Some libraries in this study had Jurkat cell RNA spiked in.

V is TRBV6-1 and J is TRBJ2-7; D may be TRBD2 (5 bases). The V and J ends lost 2 bases and 2 bases respectively, with 13 bases between them. Germline CDR1 MNHNS, CDR2 SASEGT. The CDR3 covers 15 residues. The CDR3: CASSELTSTPYEQYF. CDR3 coding DNA: TGTGCCAGCAGTGAACTTACTAGTACCCCCTACGAGCAGTACTTC.

This clonotype occurred many times. CDR3 nucleotide sequence: TGCAGCGCCGAGGGGGGTATGGCAGATACGCAGTATTTT. Its protein is CSAEGGMADTQYF. The J gene is TRBJ2-3, the V gene TRBV29-1; TRBD1 or TRBD2 may be the D gene (6 bases each). The CDR3 consists of 13 residues. Germline V gene data show CDR1 as SQVTM and CDR2 as ANQGSEA. Trimming shortened V by 7 bases and J by 4 bases, and 15 bases separated the two germline ends.

This clonotype was seen only a few times. The CDR3 here is CASSSQGQPVHEQYF. In nucleotides, the CDR3 is TGTGCCAGCAGCTCCCAGGGACAGCCAGTGCACGAGCAGTACTTC. The rearrangement joins TRBV13 to TRBJ2-7; TRBD1 aligns across 7 bases. Germline V gives CDR1 PRHDT, CDR2 FYEKMQ (reference sequence). This CDR3 spans 15 amino acids. Trimming cost V 4 bases and J 5 bases; bases outside gene matches: 11.

This clonotype was picked up a small number of times. The rearrangement links TRBV3-1 to TRBJ2-7, with 9 bases that match TRBD1. Germline CDR1 reads LGHDT; CDR2 reads YNNKEL (reference sequence). With 4 bases clipped from V and 2 bases from J, the junction kept 6 bases outside the gene matches. The CDR3 runs to 15 residues. CDR3 region: CASSRPGQGTYEQYF. The CDR3 DNA is TGTGCCAGCAGCCGGCCGGGACAGGGAACCTACGAGCAGTACTTC.

V gene TRBV4-2 combines with J gene TRBJ2-7, with D perhaps TRBD1 (6 bases). The CDR3 sequence is 17 residues long. Deletions cut 0 bases from V and 0 bases from J, with 15 bases between. The germline V gene has CDR1 LGHNA and CDR2 YNFKEQ. The CDR3 DNA reads TGTGCCAGCAGCCAAGATACCCCGGACAGCTACTCCTACGAGCAGTACTTC. It codes for CASSQDTPDSYSYEQYF.

There are a few counts of this clonotype. The chain is built from TRBV27 and TRBJ2-7, with D unresolved. The CDR3 runs to 13 residues. V lost 5 bases to trimming and J lost 4 bases, with 12 bases between them. The germline CDR1 and CDR2 sequences are MNHEY and SMNVEV (reference sequence). The CDR3 loop reads CASSPPRLYEQYF. The CDR3 DNA sequence: TGTGCCAGCAGTCCACCCCGGTTGTACGAGCAGTACTTC.

The chain couples TRBV20-1 to TRBJ2-7; 8 nucleotides align to TRBD1. From germline, CDR1 is DFQATT and CDR2 SNEGSKA (reference sequence). This CDR3 is built from 15 residues. V dropped 8 bases and J dropped 1; count of bases not matched to a gene: 13. CDR3 in amino acids: CSHFRKDRASYEQYF. The CDR3 bases are TGCAGTCACTTTAGAAAGGACAGGGCTTCCTACGAGCAGTACTTC.

Details on this clonotype: The germline gene is not matched at one end of the junction; a read error may be the cause. The chain couples TRBV12-3 or TRBV12-4 to TRBJ2-7; 7 positions agree with TRBD2. CDR3 length: 15 residues. CDR3 protein: CASSSPSGGRDEQSF. CDR3 coding DNA: TGTGCCAGCAGTTCGCCTAGCGGTGGGCGGGACGAGCAGTCCTTC.

The J gene is TRBJ2-3, the V gene TRBV19; D might be TRBD1 (6 bases). Germline loops: CDR1 LNHDA, CDR2 SQIVND (reference sequence). Trimming removed 4 bases at V and 7 bases at J, with 15 bases between. The CDR3 extends over 14 amino acids. The CDR3 spells CASSNGGVLNTQYF. The DNA for the CDR3 is TGTGCCAGTAGTAATGGGGGCGTTCTAAATACGCAGTATTTT.

Only a few counts were recorded for this clonotype. The rearrangement joins TRBV13 to TRBJ2-5; 11 bases match TRBD2. Germline loops: CDR1 PRHDT, CDR2 FYEKMQ (reference sequence). The CDR3 is 16 amino acids. Trimming cost V 4 bases and J 1 base; bases outside gene matches: 5. CDR3 region: CASSSRLAGPQETQYF. The CDR3, as DNA: TGTGCCAGCAGCTCCCGACTAGCGGGACCCCAAGAGACCCAGTACTTC.

This clonotype was detected only a few times. CDR3 in amino acids: CASSRAPGSTDTQYF. The CDR3 bases are TGTGCCAGCAGTCGCGCGCCCGGGAGTACAGATACGCAGTATTTT. The J gene is TRBJ2-3, the V gene TRBV12-3 or TRBV12-4; D possibly corresponds to TRBD2 (6 bases). Deletions cut 5 bases from V and 3 bases from J, with 15 bases between. The CDR3 length is 15 residues.

This clonotype was seen only a few times. The J gene is TRBJ2-3, the V gene TRBV5-8; D is unresolved. Trimming removed 0 bases from V and 0 bases from J, with 11 bases in between. Germline V CDR1 and CDR2: SGHTS, YDEGEE. The CDR3 runs 16 residues. The CDR3 spells CASSLEPKWSTDTQYF. The CDR3 region has the DNA TGTGCCAGCAGCTTGGAGCCCAAATGGAGCACAGATACGCAGTATTTT.

The J gene is TRBJ2-7, the V gene TRBV7-9, with D tentatively TRBD1 (6 bases). There are 14 residues in the CDR3. Looked up from germline, CDR1 is SEHNR and CDR2 is FQNEAQ (reference sequence). V shed 4 bases and J shed 4 bases, with 14 bases lying between them. CDR3 sequence reads: CASSSDGQRYEQYF. CDR3 bases: TGTGCCAGCAGCTCGGATGGACAGAGATACGAGCAGTACTTC.

This clonotype was seen ten or more times. The V and J genes are TRBV5-1 and TRBJ2-3; tentatively, D is TRBD1 (5 bases). The CDR3 runs to 13 residues. The V gene's germline CDR1 is SGHRS and CDR2 YFSETQ. The V gene lost 0 bases and the J gene lost 4 bases, with 6 bases spanning the gap. The CDR3 coding sequence is TGCGCCAGCAGCTTGGCCAGGGCAGATACGCAGTATTTT. It yields the protein CASSLARADTQYF.

This clonotype was counted a few times. The chain recombines TRBV30 with TRBJ1-1; D perhaps matches TRBD1 (5 bases). Germline V lookup: CDR1 GTSNPN, CDR2 SVGIG (reference sequence). The V gene lost 7 bases and the J gene lost 5 bases, with 17 bases spanning the gap. The CDR3 is 13 amino acids. This CDR3 reads CASILGEGTEAFF. The CDR3 DNA reads as TGTGCCTCTATACTAGGCGAGGGGACTGAAGCTTTCTTT.

The sample holds a few counts of this clonotype. This may arise from a read error, as a much more abundant clone is one base away. J is TRBJ1-1 and V is TRBV12-3 or TRBV12-4, with D perhaps matching TRBD1 (5 bases). V dropped 6 bases and J dropped 6 bases, with 11 bases sitting between them. This CDR3 spans 12 amino acids. CDR3 residues: CASSPWGAEAFF. The CDR3 DNA is TGTGCCAGCAGCCCCTGGGGGGCTGAAGCTTTCTTT.

In regard to this clonotype: Compared with germline, one end of the junction differs, possibly owing to a read error. The V call is TRBV7-8, the J call TRBJ2-7; 12 bases fit TRBD2. Germline V gene lookup returns CDR1 SGHVS and CDR2 FQNEAQ. There are 24 residues in the CDR3. CDR3 region: CASGLAAGDSSTSGRPLYPYEQYF. The CDR3 region has the DNA TGTGCCAGCGGCTTAGCGGCGGGGGACAGCTCGACTAGCGGGAGACCTTTATACCCCTACGAGCAGTACTTC.

This clonotype was observed a handful of times. It may be a read error: a sequence one base away is much more abundant. The chain links TRBV4-3 to TRBJ2-7; 8 bases match TRBD2. The germline V gene has CDR1 LGHNA and CDR2 YSLEER. The CDR3 is 16 amino acids. In nucleotides, the CDR3 is TGCGCCAGCAGCCAAGATCGTACTAGCGGCTCCTACGAGCAGCACTTC. This gives the protein CASSQDRTSGSYEQHF.

The CDR3 spells CASSLFQGLRYEQYF. The CDR3 DNA reads TGTGCCAGCAGTTTATTTCAGGGGCTGCGGTACGAGCAGTACTTC. The V gene is TRBV27, the J gene TRBJ2-7; the D gene is possibly TRBD1 (6 bases). CDR3 size: 15 residues. Germline values: CDR1 MNHEY, CDR2 SMNVEV (reference sequence). Trimming left V 1 base short and J 4 bases short, with 14 bases between.

The chain combines TRBV3-1 with TRBJ1-1, with D unclear. Trimming stripped 0 bases from V and 4 bases from J, with 15 bases between. The CDR3 runs to 16 residues. Germline values: CDR1 LGHDT, CDR2 YNNKEL (reference sequence). CDR3 sequence: CASSQDHLGLVTEAFF. The CDR3 coding sequence is TGTGCCAGCAGCCAAGATCACCTCGGTTTGGTCACTGAAGCTTTCTTT. Looking up the rest from reference TRBV3-1 and TRBJ1-1 gives the full variable domain: DTAVSQTPKYLVTQMGNDKSIKCEQNLGHDTMYWYKQDSKKFLKIMFSYNNKELIINETVPNRFSPKSPDKAHLNLHINSLELGDSAVYFCASSQDHLGLVTEAFFGQGTRLTVV.

Turning to this clonotype: A clone one base away is much larger, so this may be a read error. The genes are TRBV20-1 and TRBJ2-3; maybe TRBD1 (6 bases). CDR3 size: 18 residues. Per the germline V gene, CDR1 is DFQATT and CDR2 is SNEGSKA (reference sequence). The germline V and J ends were trimmed by 3 bases and 2 bases, with 24 bases remaining between them. CDR3 DNA sequence: TGCAGTGCTAGCACACATTCATTCGGGACAATGTACACAGATACGCAGTATTTT. Encoded protein: CSASTHSFGTMYTDTQYF.

This clonotype was detected only a few times. The rearrangement joins TRBV6-5 to TRBJ2-7; TRBD1 matches at 7 bases. CDR1 and CDR2 (germline): MNHEY, SVGAGI. Trimming took 5 bases from V and 2 from J; bases not matched to a gene: 6. This CDR3 comprises 14 residues. The CDR3 reads CASSATGNPYEQYF. The CDR3 bases are TGTGCCAGCAGTGCGACAGGGAACCCCTACGAGCAGTACTTC.

Points on this clonotype: An end of the junction does not agree with germline; a read error may underlie this. The V call is TRBV6-6, the J call TRBJ2-7, with D possibly being TRBD2 (6 bases). The CDR3 loop spans 12 amino acids. Germline assignment: CDR1 MNHNY and CDR2 SVGAGI (reference sequence). CDR3 region: CASSSLRWEVGF. In DNA, the CDR3 is TGTGCCAGCAGTTCTCTTCGATGGGAGGTAGGCTTC.

With regard to this clonotype: Since the CDR3 does not end with the conserved phenylalanine or tryptophan, this likely comes from a read error. This chain connects TRBV7-6 to TRBJ2-7; 7 bases line up with TRBD1. Germline V gene data show CDR1 as SGHVS and CDR2 as FNYEAQ. CDR3 size: 17 residues. The V segment lost 5 bases and the J segment 5 bases; nucleotides outside the gene matches: 18. The CDR3 protein is CASSAHLSTGRDDEQYL. The DNA of the CDR3 is TGTGCCAGCAGCGCCCACCTATCGACAGGGCGCGATGACGAGCAGTACCTC.